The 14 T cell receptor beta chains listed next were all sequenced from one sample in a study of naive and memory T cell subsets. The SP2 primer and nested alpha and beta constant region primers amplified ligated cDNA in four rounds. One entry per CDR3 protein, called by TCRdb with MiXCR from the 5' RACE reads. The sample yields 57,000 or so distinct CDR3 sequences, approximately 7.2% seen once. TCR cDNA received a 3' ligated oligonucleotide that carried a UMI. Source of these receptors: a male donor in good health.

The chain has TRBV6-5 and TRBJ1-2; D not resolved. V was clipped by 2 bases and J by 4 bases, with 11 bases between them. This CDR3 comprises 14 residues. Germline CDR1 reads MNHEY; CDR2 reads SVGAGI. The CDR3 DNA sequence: TGTGCCAGCAGTTACAAGGGCCCTGTCTATGGCTACACCTTC. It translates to CASSYKGPVYGYTF.

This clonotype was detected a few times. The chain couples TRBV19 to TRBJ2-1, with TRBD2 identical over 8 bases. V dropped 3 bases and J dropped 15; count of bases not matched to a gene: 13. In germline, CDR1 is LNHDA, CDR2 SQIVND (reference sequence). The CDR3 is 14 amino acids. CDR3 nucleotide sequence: TGTGCCAGTAGTATCGCTTTGGGGGGACTAGAGTCGTTCTTC. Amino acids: CASSIALGGLESFF.

CDR3 protein: CASSYTTGTSISYEQYF. Here the CDR3 DNA reads TGTGCCAGCAGCTACACTACCGGGACTAGTATTTCCTACGAGCAGTACTTC. The chain is built from TRBV7-2 and TRBJ2-7; 8 bases are a match to TRBD2. V gave up 4 bases and J gave up 1 base; unmatched junction bases: 12. This CDR3 region has 17 residues. Germline V gene lookup returns CDR1 SGHTA and CDR2 FQGNSA. The whole variable domain, remainder taken from reference TRBV7-2 and TRBJ2-7, is GAGVSQSPSNKVTEKGKDVELRCDPISGHTALYWYRQSLGQGLEFLIYFQGNSAPDKSGLPSDRFSAERTGGSVSTLTIQRTQQEDSAVYLCASSYTTGTSISYEQYFGPGTRLTVT.

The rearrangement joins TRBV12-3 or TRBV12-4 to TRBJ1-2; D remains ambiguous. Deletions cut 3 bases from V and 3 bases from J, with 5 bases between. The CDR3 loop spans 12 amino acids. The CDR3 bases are TGTGCCAGCAGTTTCCAGGACTATGGCTACACCTTC. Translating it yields CASSFQDYGYTF.

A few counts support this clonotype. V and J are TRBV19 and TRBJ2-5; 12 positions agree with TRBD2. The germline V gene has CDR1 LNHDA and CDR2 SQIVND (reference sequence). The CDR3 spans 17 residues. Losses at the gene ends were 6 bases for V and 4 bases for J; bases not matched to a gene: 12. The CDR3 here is CASSPIPKTSGGETQYF. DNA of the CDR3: TGTGCCAGTAGCCCTATCCCGAAGACTAGCGGGGGAGAGACCCAGTACTTC. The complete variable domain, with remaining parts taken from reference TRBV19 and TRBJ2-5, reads DGGITQSPKYLFRKEGQNVTLSCEQNLNHDAMYWYRQDPGQGLRLIYYSQIVNDFQKGDIAEGYSVSREKKESFPLTVTSAQKNPTAFYLCASSPIPKTSGGETQYFGPGTRLLVL.

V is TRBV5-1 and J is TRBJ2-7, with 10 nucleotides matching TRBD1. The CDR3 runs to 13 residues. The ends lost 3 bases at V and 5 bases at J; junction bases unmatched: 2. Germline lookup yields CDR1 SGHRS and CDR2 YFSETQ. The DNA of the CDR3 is TGCGCCAGCAGCTCGACAGGGGGCGACGAGCAGTACTTC. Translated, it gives CASSSTGGDEQYF.

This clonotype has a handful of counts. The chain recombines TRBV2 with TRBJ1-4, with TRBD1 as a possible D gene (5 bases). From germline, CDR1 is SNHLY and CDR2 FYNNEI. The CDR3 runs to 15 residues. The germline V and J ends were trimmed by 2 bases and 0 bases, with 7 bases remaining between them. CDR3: CASSEQGSTNEKLFF. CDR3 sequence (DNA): TGTGCCAGCAGTGAACAGGGCTCAACTAATGAAAAACTGTTTTTT. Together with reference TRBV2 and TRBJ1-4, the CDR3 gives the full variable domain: EPEVTQTPSHQVTQMGQEVILRCVPISNHLYFYWYRQILGQKVEFLVSFYNNEISEKSEIFDDQFSVERPDGSNFTLKIRSTKLEDSAMYFCASSEQGSTNEKLFFGSGTQLSVL.

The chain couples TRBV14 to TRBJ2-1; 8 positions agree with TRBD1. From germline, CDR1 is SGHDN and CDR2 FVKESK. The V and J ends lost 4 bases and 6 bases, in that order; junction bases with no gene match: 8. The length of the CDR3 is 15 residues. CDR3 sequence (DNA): TGTGCCAGCAGCCCCGGGACAGGTATCCCCAATGAGCAGTTCTTC. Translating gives CASSPGTGIPNEQFF.

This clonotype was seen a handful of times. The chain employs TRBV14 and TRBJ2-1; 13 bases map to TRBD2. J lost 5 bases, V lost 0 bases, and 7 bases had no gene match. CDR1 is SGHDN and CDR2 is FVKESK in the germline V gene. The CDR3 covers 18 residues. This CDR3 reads CASSQEWTSGGLNNEQFF. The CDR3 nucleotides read TGTGCCAGCAGCCAAGAGTGGACTAGCGGGGGATTAAACAATGAGCAGTTCTTC.

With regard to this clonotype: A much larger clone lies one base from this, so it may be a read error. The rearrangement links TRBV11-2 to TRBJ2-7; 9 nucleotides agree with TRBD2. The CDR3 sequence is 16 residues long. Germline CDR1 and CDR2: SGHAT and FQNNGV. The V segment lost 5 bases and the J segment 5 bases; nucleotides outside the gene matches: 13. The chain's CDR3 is CASSILQAGGGNEQYF. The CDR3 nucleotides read TGTGCCAGCAGCATCCTTCAAGCGGGAGGAGGCAACGAGCAGTACTTC.

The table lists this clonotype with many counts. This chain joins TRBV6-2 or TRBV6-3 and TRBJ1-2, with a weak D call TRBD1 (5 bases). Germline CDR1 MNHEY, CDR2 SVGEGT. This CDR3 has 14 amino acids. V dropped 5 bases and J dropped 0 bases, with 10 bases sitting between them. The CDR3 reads CASSLTEANYGYTF. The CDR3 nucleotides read TGTGCCAGCAGTCTGACAGAAGCTAACTATGGCTACACCTTC.

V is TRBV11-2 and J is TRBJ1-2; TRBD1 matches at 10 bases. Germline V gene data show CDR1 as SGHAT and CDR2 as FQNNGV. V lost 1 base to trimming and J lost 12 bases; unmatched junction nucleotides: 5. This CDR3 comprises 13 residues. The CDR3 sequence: CASSLGRQGAHTF. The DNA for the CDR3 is TGTGCCAGCAGCTTAGGCCGACAGGGGGCCCACACCTTC.

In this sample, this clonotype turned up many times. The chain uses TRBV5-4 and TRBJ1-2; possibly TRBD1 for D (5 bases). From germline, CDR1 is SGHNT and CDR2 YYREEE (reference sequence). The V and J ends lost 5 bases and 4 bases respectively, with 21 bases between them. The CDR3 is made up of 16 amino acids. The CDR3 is CASSSFGGAGSYGYTF. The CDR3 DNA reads TGTGCCAGCAGTTCCTTCGGTGGGGCAGGTAGCTATGGCTACACCTTC.

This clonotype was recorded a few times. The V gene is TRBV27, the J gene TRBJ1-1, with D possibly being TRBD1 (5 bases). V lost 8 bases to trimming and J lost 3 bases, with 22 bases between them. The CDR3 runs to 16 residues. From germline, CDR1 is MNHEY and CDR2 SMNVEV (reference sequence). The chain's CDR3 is CASVRTRGIGHTEAFF. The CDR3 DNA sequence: TGTGCCAGCGTCCGGACCCGGGGGATCGGTCACACTGAAGCTTTCTTT.